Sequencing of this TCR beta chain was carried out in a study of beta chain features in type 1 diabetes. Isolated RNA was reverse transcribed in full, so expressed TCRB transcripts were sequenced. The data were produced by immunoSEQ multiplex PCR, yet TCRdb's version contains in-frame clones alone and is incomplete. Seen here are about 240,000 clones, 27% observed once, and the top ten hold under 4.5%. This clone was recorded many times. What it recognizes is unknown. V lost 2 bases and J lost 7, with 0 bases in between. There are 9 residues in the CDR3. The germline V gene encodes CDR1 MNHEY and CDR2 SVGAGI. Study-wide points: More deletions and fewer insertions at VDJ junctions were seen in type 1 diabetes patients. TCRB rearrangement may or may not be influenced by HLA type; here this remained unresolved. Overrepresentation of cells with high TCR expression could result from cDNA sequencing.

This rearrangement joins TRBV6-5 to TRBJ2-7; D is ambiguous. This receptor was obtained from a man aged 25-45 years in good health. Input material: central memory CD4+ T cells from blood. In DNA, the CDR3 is TGTGCCAGCAGTTACGAGCAGTACTTC. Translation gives CASSYEQYF.